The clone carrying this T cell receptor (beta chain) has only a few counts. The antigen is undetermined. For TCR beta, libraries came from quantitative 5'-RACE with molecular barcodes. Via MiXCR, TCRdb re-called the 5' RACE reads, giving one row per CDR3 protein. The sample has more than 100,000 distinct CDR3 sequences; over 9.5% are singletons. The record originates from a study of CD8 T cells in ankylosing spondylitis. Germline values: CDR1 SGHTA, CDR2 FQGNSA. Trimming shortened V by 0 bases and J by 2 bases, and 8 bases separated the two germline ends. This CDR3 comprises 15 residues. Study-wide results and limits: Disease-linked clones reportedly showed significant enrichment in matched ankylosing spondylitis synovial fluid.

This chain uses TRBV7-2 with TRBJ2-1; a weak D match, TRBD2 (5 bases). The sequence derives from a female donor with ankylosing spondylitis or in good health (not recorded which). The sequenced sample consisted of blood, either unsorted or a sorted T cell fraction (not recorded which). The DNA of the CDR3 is TGTGCCAGCAGCTTAGCAGCGGCAGCCTACAATGAGCAGTTCTTC. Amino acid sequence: CASSLAAAAYNEQFF. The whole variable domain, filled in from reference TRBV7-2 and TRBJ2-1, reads GAGVSQSPSNKVTEKGKDVELRCDPISGHTALYWYRQSLGQGLEFLIYFQGNSAPDKSGLPSDRFSAERTGGSVSTLTIQRTQQEDSAVYLCASSLAAAAYNEQFFGPGTRLTVL.